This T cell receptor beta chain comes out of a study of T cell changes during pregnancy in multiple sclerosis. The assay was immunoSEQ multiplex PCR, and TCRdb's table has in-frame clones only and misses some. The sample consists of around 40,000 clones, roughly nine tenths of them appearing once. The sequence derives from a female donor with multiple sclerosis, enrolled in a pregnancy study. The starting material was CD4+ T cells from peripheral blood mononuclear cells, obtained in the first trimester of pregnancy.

CDR3 residues: CAWSVLRANYGYTF. In DNA form, the CDR3 reads TGTGCCTGGAGTGTATTAAGAGCTAACTATGGCTACACCTTC. J is TRBJ1-2 and V is TRBV30; D gene ambiguous. The V end lost 0 bases, the J end lost 0 bases, and 8 bases lay between the germline ends. This CDR3 has 14 amino acids. Looked up from germline, CDR1 is GTSNPN and CDR2 is SVGIG (reference sequence).